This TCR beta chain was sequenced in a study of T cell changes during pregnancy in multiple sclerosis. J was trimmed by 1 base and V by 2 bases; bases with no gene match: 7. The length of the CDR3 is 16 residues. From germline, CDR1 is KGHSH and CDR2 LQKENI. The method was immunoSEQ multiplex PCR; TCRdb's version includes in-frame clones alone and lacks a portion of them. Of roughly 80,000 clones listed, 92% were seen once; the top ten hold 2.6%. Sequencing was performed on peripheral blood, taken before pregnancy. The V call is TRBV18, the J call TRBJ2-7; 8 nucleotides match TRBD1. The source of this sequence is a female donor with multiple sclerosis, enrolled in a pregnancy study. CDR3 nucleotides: TGTGCCAGCTCACCAGTGAGGACAGGGATGTCCTACGAGCAGTACTTC. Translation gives CASSPVRTGMSYEQYF.